This T cell receptor beta chain was sequenced in a study of blood T cell repertoires in COVID-19. Study at large: The study drew acute and convalescent COVID-19 samples from the United States, Italy and Spain. The analysed material was cDNA or gDNA that came from T cells, B-cell-depleted T cells, or PBMCs.

Seattle's cohort entered during active infection and was followed longitudinally. The CDR3 extends over 11 amino acids. V shed 3 bases, J shed 8 bases, and the junction held 3 bases outside the gene matches. In germline, CDR1 is SQVTM, CDR2 ANQGSEA. This clone has a single count. In the source study's methods: Estimation of nucleated cell counts relied on the amplification of reference gene primers. Measured with immunoSEQ multiplex PCR; TCRdb has only the in-frame clones, and not every one. Clonal size and the V and J genes are those of that table, whereas D and trimming came from the DNA. The table shows about 180,000 clones, with 80% to 85% occurring only once.

Material: peripheral blood. This chain joins TRBV29-1 and TRBJ1-2; 7 bases fit TRBD1. The receptor's source is a woman aged 70-85 years with COVID-19, enrolled during active disease. This CDR3 is CSVDPRGGYTF. The DNA for the CDR3 is TGCAGCGTTGATCCCAGGGGGGGCTACACCTTC.